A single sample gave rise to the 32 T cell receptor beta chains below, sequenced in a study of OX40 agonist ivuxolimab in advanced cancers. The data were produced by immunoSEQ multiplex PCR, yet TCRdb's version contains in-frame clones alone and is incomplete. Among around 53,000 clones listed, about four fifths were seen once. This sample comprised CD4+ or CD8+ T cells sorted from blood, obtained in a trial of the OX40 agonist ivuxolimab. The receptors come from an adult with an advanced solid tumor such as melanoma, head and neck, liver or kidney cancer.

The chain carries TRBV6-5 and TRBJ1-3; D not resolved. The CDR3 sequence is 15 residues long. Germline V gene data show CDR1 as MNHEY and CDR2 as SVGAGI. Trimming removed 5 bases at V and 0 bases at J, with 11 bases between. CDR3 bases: TGTGCCAGCAGTACCCCAGAGAGCTCTGGAAACACCATATATTTT. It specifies CASSTPESSGNTIYF.

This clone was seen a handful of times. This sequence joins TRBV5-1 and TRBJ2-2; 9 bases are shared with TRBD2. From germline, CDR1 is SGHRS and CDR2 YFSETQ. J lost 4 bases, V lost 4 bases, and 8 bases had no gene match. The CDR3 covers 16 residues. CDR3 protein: CASSVGTSSSTGELFF. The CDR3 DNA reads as TGCGCCAGCAGCGTCGGGACTAGCTCTTCCACCGGGGAGCTGTTTTTT. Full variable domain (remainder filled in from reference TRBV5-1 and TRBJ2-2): KAGVTQTPRYLIKTRGQQVTLSCSPISGHRSVSWYQQTPGQGLQFLFEYFSETQRNKGNFPGRFSGRQFSNSRSEMNVSTLELGDSALYLCASSVGTSSSTGELFFGEGSRLTVL.

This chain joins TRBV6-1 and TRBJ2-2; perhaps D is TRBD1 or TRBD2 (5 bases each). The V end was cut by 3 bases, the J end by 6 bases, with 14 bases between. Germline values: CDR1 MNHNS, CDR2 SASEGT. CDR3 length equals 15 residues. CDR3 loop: CASSDPGTPPGELFF. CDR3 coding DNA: TGTGCCAGCAGTGACCCAGGGACCCCGCCCGGGGAGCTGTTTTTT.

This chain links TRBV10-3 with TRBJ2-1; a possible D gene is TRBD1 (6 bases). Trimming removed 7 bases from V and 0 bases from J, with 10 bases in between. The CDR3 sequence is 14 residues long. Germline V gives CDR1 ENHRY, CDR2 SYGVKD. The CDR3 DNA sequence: TGTGCCATCAAGGACAGCCACTCCTACAATGAGCAGTTCTTC. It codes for CAIKDSHSYNEQFF.

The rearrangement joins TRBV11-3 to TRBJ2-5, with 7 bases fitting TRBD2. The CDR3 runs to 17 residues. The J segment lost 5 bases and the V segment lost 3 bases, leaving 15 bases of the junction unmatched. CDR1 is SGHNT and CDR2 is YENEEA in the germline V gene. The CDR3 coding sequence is TGTGCCAGCAGCTTCCGGGAGCGGGGCCAAAGGGGTGAGACCCAGTACTTC. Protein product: CASSFRERGQRGETQYF. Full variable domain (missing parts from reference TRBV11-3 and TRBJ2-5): EAGVVQSPRYKIIEKKQPVAFWCNPISGHNTLYWYLQNLGQGPELLIRYENEEAVDDSQLPKDRFSAERLKGVDSTLKIQPAELGDSAVYLCASSFRERGQRGETQYFGPGTRLLVL.

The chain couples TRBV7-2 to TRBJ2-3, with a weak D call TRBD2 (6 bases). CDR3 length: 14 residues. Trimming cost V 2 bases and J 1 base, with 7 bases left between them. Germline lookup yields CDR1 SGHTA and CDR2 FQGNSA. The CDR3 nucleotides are TGTGCCAGCAGCTTACAGCGGGGCACAGATACGCAGTATTTT. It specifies CASSLQRGTDTQYF.

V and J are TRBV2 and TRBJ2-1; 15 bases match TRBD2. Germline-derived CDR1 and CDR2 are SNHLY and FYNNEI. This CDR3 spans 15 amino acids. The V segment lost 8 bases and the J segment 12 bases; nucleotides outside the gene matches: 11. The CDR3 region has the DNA TGTGCCAGCTCGTTTGGACTAGCGGGAGGGCGGGGGCAGTTCTTC. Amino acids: CASSFGLAGGRGQFF.

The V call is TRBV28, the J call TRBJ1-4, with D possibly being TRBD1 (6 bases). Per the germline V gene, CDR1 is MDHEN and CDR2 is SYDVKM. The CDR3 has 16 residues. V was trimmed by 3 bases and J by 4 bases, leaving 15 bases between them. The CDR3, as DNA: TGTGCCAGCAGTTTGATCGGTACAGGGAGTAATGAAAAACTGTTTTTT. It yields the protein CASSLIGTGSNEKLFF.

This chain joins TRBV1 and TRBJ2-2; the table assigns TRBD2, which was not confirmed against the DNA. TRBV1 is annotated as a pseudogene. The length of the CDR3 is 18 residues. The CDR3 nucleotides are TGCACCAGCAGCCACCTCCGGGGGGAGTCATTTCTTACCGGGGAGCTGTTTTTT. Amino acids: CTSSHLRGESFLTGELFF.

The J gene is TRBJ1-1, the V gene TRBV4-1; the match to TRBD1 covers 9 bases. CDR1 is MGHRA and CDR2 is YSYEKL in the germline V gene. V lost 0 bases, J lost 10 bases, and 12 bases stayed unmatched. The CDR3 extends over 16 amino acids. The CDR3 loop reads CASSQDPRQGGTRAFF. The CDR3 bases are TGCGCCAGCAGCCAAGACCCTCGACAGGGGGGAACGCGAGCTTTCTTT.

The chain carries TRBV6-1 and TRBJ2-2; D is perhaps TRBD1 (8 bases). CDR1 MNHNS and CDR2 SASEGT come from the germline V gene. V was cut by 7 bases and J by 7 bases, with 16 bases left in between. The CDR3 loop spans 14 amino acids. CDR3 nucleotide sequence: TGTGCCAGCAACAGACAGGGGAGGGGCGGGGAGCTGTTTTTT. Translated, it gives CASNRQGRGGELFF.

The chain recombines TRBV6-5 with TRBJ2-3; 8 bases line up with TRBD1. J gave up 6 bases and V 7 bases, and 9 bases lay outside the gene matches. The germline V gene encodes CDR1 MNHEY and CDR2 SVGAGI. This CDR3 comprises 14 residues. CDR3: CASTPGDRTDTQYF. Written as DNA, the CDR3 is TGTGCCAGCACCCCCGGGGACAGGACGGATACGCAGTATTTT.

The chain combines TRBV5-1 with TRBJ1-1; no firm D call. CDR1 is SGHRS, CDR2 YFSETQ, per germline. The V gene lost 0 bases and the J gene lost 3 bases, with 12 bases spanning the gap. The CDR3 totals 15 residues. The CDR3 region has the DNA TGCGCCAGCAGCTTGGACAGTCCTGTGGACACTGAAGCTTTCTTT. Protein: CASSLDSPVDTEAFF.

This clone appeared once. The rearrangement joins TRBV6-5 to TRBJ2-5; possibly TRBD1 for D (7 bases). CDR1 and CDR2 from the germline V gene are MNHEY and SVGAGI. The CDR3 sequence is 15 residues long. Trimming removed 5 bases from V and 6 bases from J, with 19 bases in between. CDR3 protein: CASSGRQGGGKTQYF. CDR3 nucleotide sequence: TGTGCCAGCAGTGGCCGACAGGGAGGAGGGAAGACCCAGTACTTC.

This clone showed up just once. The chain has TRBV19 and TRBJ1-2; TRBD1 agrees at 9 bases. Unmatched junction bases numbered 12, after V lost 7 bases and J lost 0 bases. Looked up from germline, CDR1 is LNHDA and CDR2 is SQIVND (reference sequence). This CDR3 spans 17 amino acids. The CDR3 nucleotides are TGTGCCAGTAAGGGGACAGGGAGGAAAGGGGCTAACTATGGCTACACCTTC. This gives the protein CASKGTGRKGANYGYTF.

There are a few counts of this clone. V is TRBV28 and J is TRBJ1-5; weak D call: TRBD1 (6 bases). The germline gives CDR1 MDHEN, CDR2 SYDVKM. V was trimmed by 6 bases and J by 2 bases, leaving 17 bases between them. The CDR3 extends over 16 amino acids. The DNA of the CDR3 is TGTGCCAGCAGCCCCATTGGGGGGCTGCGCAATCAGCCCCAGCATTTT. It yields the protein CASSPIGGLRNQPQHF.

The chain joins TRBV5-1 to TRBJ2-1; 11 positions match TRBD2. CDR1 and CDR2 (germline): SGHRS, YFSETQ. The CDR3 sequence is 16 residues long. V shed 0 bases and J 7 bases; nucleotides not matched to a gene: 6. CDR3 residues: CASSLVPSGGMNEQFF. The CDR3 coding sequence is TGCGCCAGCAGCTTGGTACCTAGCGGGGGGATGAATGAGCAGTTCTTC.

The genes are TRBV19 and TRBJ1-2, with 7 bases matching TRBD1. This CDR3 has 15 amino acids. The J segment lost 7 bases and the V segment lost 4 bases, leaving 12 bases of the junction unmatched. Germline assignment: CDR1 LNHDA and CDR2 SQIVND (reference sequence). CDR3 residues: CASSRGDSLVRGYTF. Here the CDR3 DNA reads TGTGCCAGTAGTAGAGGGGACAGCCTTGTCCGTGGCTACACCTTC.

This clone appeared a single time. In DNA form, the CDR3 reads TGTGCCAGCAGTCTAGGGTTGGGTTATAGCGTTGAGCAGTTCTTC. Its translation: CASSLGLGYSVEQFF. The chain has TRBV6-5 and TRBJ2-1; D perhaps matches TRBD2 (5 bases). This CDR3 spans 15 amino acids. Germline loops: CDR1 MNHEY, CDR2 SVGAGI. V lost 5 bases and J lost 9, with 20 bases in between.

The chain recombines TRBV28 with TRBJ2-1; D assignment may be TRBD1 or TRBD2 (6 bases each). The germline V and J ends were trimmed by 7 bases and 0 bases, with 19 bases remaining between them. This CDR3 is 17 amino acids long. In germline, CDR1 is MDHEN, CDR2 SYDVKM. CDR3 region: CASTSGGTPNSYNEQFF. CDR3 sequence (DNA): TGTGCCAGCACCTCCGGCGGGACACCTAACTCCTACAATGAGCAGTTCTTC.

CDR3 nucleotides: TGTGCCAGCAGCGTAGCTACGAGGTTAGCGTCTAGCACAGATACGCAGTATTTT. Translation: CASSVATRLASSTDTQYF. The chain is built from TRBV9 and TRBJ2-3; a possible D gene is TRBD2 (5 bases). Germline CDR1 and CDR2: SGDLS and YYNGEE. V was clipped by 0 bases and J by 0 bases, with 17 bases between them. The CDR3 consists of 18 residues.

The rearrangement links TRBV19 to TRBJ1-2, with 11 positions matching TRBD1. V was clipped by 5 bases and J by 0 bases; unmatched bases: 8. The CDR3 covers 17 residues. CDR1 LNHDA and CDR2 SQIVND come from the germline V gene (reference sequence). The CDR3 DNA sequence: TGTGCCAGTAGTCCTCGGACAGGGGGCGCAGCTAACTATGGCTACACCTTC. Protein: CASSPRTGGAANYGYTF.

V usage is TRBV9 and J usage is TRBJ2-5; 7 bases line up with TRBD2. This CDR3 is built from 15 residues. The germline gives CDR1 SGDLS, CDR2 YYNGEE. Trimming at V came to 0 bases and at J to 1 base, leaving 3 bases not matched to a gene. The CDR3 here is CASSVVGLFQETQYF. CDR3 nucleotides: TGTGCCAGCAGCGTAGTGGGACTATTCCAAGAGACCCAGTACTTC.

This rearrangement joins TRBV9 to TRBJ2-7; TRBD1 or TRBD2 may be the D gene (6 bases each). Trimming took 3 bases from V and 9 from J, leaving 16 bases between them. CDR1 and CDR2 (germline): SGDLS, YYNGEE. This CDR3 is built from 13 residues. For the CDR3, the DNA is TGTGCCAGCAGCGGAGGGGGGACTCTTCGGCAGTACTTC. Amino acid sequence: CASSGGGTLRQYF.

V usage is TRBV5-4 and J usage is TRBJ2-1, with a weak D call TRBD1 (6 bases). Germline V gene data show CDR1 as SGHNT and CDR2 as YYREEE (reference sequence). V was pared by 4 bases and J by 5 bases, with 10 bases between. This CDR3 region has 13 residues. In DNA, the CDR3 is TGTGCCAGCAGCCCAAACAGGGACAATGAGCAGTTCTTC. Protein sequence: CASSPNRDNEQFF.

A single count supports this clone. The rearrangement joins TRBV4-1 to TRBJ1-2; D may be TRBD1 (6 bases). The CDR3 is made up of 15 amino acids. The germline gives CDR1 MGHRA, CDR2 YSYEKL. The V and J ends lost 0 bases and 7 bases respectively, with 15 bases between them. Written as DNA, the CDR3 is TGCGCCAGCAGCCAAGATGGGGGGGCCGCCGGTGGCTACACCTTC. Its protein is CASSQDGGAAGGYTF.

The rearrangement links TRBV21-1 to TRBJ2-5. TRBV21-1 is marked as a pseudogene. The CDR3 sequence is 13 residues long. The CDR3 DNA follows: TGTGCCAGCAGCCCCCCCGAAAAAGAGACCCAGTACTTC. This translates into CASSPPEKETQYF.

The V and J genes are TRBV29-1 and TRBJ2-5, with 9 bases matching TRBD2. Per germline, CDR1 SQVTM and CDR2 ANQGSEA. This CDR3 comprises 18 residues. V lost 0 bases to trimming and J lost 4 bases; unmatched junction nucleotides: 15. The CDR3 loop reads CSVEDYASGTLMGETQYF. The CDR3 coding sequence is TGCAGCGTTGAAGATTACGCTAGCGGGACCCTGATGGGAGAGACCCAGTACTTC.

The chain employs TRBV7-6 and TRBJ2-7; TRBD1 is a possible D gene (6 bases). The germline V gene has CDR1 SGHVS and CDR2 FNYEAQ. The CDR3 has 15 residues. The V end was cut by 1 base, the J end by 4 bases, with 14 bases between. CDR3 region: CASSLGTADQYEQYF. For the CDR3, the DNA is TGTGCCAGCAGCTTAGGGACAGCCGATCAGTACGAGCAGTACTTC.

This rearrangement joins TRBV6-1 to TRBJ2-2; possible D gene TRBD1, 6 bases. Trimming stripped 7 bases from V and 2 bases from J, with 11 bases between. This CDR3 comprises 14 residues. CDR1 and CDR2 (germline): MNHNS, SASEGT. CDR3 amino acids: CASIGQINTGELFF. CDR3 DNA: TGTGCCAGCATAGGACAGATTAACACCGGGGAGCTGTTTTTT.

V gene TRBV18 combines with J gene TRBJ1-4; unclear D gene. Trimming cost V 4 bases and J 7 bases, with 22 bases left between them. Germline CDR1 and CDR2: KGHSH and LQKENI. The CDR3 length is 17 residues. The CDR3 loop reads CASSHPLGWEGGEKLFF. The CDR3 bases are TGTGCCAGCTCACACCCATTAGGGTGGGAAGGTGGTGAAAAACTGTTTTTT.

CDR3 nucleotide sequence: TGCGCCATCATGGACAGGGTCGGAGATACGCAGTATTTT. Its protein is CAIMDRVGDTQYF. The V gene is TRBV10-2, the J gene TRBJ2-3, with 8 bases matching TRBD1. The length of the CDR3 is 13 residues. Per germline, CDR1 WSHSY and CDR2 SAAADI. V shed 10 bases and J 5 bases; nucleotides not matched to a gene: 8.